Reported below is one TCR beta chain. Seattle patients were enrolled while actively infected and followed longitudinally. As processed by the authors: By means of reference gene primer amplification, nucleated cell counts were estimated. TCRdb's copy holds only in-frame clones and misses some; the assay was immunoSEQ multiplex PCR. V, J and clone size derive from that table, while D and trimming were established from the DNA sequence. The data hold 430,000 or so clones, with around 90% observed a single time. The data were taken from a study of blood T cell repertoires in COVID-19. The CDR3 spans 13 residues. The V end lost 7 bases, the J end lost 4 bases, and 13 bases lay between the germline ends. Germline V gene lookup returns CDR1 LGHDT and CDR2 YNNKEL (reference sequence).

The clonotype originates from a man between 18 and 29 years old with COVID-19, enrolled during active disease. Sample: peripheral blood. This chain joins TRBV3-1 (or the pseudogene TRBV3-2) and TRBJ2-5; D unresolved. The CDR3 protein is CASKGSYRETQYF. The CDR3 coding sequence is TGTGCCAGCAAAGGTAGCTATCGAGAGACCCAGTACTTC.